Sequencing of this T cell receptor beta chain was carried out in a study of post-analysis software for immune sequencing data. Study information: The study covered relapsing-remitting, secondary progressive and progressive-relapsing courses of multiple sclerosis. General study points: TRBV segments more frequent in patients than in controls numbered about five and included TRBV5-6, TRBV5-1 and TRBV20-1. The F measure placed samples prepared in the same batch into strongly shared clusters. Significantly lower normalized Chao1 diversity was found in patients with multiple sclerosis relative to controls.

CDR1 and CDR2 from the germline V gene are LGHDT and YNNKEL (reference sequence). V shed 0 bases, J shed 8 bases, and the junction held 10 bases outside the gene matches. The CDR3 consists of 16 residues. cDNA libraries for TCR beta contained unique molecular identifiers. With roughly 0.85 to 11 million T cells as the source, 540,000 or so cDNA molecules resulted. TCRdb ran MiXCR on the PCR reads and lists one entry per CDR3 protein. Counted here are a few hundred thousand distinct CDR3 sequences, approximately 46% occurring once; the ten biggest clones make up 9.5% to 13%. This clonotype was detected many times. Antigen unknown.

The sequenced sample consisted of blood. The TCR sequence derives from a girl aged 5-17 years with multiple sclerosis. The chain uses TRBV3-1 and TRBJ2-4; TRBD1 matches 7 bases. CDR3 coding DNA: TGTGCCAGCAGCCAAGATACAGGGGCATGGTTTGACATTCAGTACTTC. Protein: CASSQDTGAWFDIQYF.